This T cell receptor beta chain originates from a study of blood T cell repertoires in COVID-19. The wider study: Samples came from the United States, Italy and Spain, spanning acute and convalescent COVID-19. T cells, B-cell-depleted T cells, or PBMCs supplied cDNA or gDNA.

The CDR3 is 14 residues long. V was trimmed by 9 bases and J by 7 bases, leaving 18 bases between them. CDR1 is ENHRY and CDR2 is SYGVKD in the germline V gene. How the authors handled the data: Amplifying reference gene primers gave estimates of nucleated cell counts. Only in-frame clones appear in the TCRdb table, and some are missing; sequencing was by immunoSEQ multiplex PCR. Clonal size and the V and J genes are those of that table, whereas D and trimming came from the DNA. The table has 100,000 to 120,000 clones, nearly 90% seen once. The genes are TRBV10-3 and TRBJ2-2, with D perhaps TRBD1 (9 bases). The source is a human donor in a cohort sampled during active COVID-19. The source material was peripheral blood. Here the CDR3 reads CAIQGAGGVGELFF. The CDR3 DNA reads as TGTGCCATACAGGGGGCGGGAGGAGTCGGGGAGCTGTTTTTT.